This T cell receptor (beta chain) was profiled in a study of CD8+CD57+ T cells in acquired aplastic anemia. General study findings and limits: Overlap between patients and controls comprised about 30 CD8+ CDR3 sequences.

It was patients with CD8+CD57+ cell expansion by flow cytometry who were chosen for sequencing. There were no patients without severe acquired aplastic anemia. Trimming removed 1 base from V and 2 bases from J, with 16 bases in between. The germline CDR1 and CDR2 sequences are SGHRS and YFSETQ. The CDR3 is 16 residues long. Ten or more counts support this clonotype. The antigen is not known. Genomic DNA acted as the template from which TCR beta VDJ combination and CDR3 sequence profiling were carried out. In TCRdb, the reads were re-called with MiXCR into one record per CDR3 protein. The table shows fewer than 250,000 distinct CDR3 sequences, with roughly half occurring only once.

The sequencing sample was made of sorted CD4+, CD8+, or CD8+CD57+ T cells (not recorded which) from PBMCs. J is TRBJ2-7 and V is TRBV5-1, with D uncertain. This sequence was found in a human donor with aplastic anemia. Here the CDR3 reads CASSLILAAYTYEQYF. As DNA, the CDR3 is TGCGCCAGCAGCTTGATATTGGCGGCCTACACCTACGAGCAGTACTTC.